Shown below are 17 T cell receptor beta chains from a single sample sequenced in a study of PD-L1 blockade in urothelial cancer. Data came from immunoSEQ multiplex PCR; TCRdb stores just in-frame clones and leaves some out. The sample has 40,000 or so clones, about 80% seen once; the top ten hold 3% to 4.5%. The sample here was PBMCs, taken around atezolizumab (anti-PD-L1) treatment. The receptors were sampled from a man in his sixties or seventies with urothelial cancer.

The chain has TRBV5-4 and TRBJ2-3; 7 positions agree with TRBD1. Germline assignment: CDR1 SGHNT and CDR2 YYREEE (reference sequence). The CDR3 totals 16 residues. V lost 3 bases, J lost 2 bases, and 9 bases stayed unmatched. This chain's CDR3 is CASSSRQGRDTDTQYF. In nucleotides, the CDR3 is TGTGCCAGCAGCTCCCGACAGGGTAGGGACACAGATACGCAGTATTTT.

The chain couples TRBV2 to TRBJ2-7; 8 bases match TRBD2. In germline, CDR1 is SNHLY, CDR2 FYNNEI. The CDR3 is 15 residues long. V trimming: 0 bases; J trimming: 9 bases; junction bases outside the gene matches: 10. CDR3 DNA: TGTGCCAGCAGTGAAGCAAAAGCGGGAGACTGGGTGCAGTACTTC. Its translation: CASSEAKAGDWVQYF.

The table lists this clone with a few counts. The CDR3 DNA follows: TGTGCCAGCAGCCAAGGGGCCAATCAGCCCCAGCATTTT. Translated: CASSQGANQPQHF. This chain uses TRBV14 with TRBJ1-5; D is unclear. Germline V lookup: CDR1 SGHDN, CDR2 FVKESK. The CDR3 is 13 amino acids. V lost 1 base, J lost 3 bases, and 4 bases lay in between.

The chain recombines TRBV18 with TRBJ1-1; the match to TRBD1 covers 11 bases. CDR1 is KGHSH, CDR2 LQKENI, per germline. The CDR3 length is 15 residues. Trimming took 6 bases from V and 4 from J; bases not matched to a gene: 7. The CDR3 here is CASSLPGTGGTEAFF. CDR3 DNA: TGTGCCAGCTCTCTACCCGGGACAGGGGGCACTGAAGCTTTCTTT.

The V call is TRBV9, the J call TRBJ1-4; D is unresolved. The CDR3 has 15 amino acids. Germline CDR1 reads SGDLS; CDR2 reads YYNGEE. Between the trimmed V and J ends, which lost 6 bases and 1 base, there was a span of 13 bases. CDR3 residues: CASNRDGRTNEKLFF. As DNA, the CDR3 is TGTGCCAGCAATCGTGATGGGAGAACTAATGAAAAACTGTTTTTT.

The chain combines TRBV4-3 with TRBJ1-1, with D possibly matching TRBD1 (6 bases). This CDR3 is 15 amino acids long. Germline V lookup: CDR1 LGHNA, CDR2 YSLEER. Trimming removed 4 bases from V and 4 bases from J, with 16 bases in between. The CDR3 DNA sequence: TGCGCCAGCAGCCGAGAGCAGGGGTCGACCACTGAAGCTTTCTTT. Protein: CASSREQGSTTEAFF.

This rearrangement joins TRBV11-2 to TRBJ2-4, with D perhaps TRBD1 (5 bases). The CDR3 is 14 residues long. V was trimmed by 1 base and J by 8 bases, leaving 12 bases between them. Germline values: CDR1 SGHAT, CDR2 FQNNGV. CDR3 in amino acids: CASSLATAQDIQYF. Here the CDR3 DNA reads TGTGCCAGCAGCTTAGCGACAGCCCAAGACATTCAGTACTTC.

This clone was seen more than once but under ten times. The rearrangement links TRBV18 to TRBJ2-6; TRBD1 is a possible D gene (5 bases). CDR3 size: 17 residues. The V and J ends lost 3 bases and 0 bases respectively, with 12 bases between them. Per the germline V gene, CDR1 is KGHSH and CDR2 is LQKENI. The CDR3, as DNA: TGTGCCAGCTCACCTGGCCAGGGCAGCTCTGGGGCCAACGTCCTGACTTTC. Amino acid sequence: CASSPGQGSSGANVLTF.

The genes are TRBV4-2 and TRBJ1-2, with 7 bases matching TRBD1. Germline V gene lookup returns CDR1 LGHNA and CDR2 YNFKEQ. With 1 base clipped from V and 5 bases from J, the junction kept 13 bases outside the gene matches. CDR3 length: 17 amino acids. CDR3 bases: TGTGCCAGCAGCCAAGGAGGCGACAGGGTAGGATGGTATGGCTACACCTTC. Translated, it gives CASSQGGDRVGWYGYTF.

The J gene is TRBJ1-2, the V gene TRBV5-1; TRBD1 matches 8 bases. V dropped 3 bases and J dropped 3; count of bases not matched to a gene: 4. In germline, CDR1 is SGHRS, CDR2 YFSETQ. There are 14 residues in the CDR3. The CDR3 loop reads CASSSDREDYGYTF. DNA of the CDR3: TGCGCCAGCAGCTCGGACAGGGAGGACTATGGCTACACCTTC.

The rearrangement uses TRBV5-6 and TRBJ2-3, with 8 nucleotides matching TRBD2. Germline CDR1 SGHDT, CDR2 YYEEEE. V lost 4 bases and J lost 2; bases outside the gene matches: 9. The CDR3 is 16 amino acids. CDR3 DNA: TGTGCCAGCAGCCCGAAACTAGCGGCTTACACAGATACGCAGTATTTT. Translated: CASSPKLAAYTDTQYF.

The chain's CDR3 is CASSQAPRGNTEAFF. In nucleotides, the CDR3 is TGCGCCAGCAGCCAGGCCCCGCGAGGGAACACTGAAGCTTTCTTT. V and J are TRBV4-3 and TRBJ1-1; D is unclear. The CDR3 has 15 residues. Germline CDR1 LGHNA, CDR2 YSLEER. The V gene lost 3 bases and the J gene lost 1 base, with 12 bases spanning the gap.

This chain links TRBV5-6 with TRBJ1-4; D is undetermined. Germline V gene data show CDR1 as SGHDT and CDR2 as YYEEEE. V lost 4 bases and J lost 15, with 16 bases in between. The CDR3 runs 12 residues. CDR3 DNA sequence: TGTGCCAGCAGCGTACGAGGTGTGGCAATGTTTTTT. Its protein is CASSVRGVAMFF.

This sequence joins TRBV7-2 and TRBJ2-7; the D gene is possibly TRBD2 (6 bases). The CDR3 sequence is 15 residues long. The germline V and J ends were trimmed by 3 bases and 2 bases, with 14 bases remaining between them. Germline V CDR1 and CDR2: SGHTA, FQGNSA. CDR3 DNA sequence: TGTGCCAGCAGCTTGAGGCGGGATACAACCTACGAGCAGTACTTC. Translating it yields CASSLRRDTTYEQYF.

CDR3 sequence: CASSRDTASEQYF. CDR3 bases: TGCGCCAGCAGCCGGGACACAGCATCCGAGCAGTACTTC. The chain uses TRBV5-1 and TRBJ2-7; the D gene is possibly TRBD1 (6 bases). CDR3 size: 13 residues. V lost 4 bases and J lost 6, with 14 bases in between. In germline, CDR1 is SGHRS, CDR2 YFSETQ. Filled out from reference TRBV5-1 and TRBJ2-7, the complete variable domain reads KAGVTQTPRYLIKTRGQQVTLSCSPISGHRSVSWYQQTPGQGLQFLFEYFSETQRNKGNFPGRFSGRQFSNSRSEMNVSTLELGDSALYLCASSRDTASEQYFGPGTRLTVT.

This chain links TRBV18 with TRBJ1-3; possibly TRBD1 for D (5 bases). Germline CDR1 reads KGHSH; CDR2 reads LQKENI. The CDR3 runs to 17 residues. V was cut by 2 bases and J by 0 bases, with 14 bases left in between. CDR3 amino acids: CASSPTPGAYSGNTIYF. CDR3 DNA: TGTGCCAGCTCACCAACGCCTGGGGCCTACTCTGGAAACACCATATATTTT.

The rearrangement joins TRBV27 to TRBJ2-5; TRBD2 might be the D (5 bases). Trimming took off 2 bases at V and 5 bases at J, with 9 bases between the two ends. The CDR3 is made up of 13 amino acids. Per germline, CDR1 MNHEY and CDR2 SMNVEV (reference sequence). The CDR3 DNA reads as TGTGCCAGCAGTTTAGAGAGAGGGGAGACCCAGTACTTC. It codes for CASSLERGETQYF.